One sample yielded the 19 T cell receptor beta chains listed below, sequenced in a study of T cells expressing NK-cell markers. TCRdb reworked the 5' RACE reads into one entry per CDR3 protein, no DNA. The table for this sample gives hundreds of thousands of distinct CDR3 sequences. The sample comprised blood T cells: a sorted CD56 or NKG2C T cell subset, CD4+ or CD8+ T cells, or bulk PBMC T cells (not recorded which). The receptors come from a woman aged 18-70 years in good health.

The V gene is TRBV6-1, the J gene TRBJ2-7. Germline values: CDR1 MNHNS, CDR2 SASEGT. CDR3 length: 14 amino acids. The CDR3 reads CASSVEQAAYEQYF.

This chain uses TRBV5-1 with TRBJ2-1; checking the TCRdb D call of TRBD1 is not possible without DNA. From germline, CDR1 is SGHRS and CDR2 YFSETQ. CDR3 length equals 14 residues. Here the CDR3 reads CASSLSTGLYEQFF.

The chain uses TRBV12-3 or TRBV12-4 and TRBJ1-2; the TRBD1 assignment by TCRdb is unverifiable without DNA. CDR3 length: 16 residues. The chain's CDR3 is CASSPYTGTGAGGYTF.

J is TRBJ2-7 and V is TRBV6-6; the TCRdb call, TRBD1, lacks DNA for checking. The length of the CDR3 is 12 residues. Germline V gives CDR1 MNHNY, CDR2 SVGAGI (reference sequence). The CDR3: CASRPQGGEQYF.

This CDR3 is CSVEDRTNTGELFF. The chain employs TRBV29-1 and TRBJ2-2. Germline loops: CDR1 SQVTM, CDR2 ANQGSEA. The CDR3 loop spans 14 amino acids.

The V and J genes are TRBV4-2 and TRBJ2-1. Germline assignment: CDR1 LGHNA and CDR2 YNFKEQ. This CDR3 has 15 residues. This CDR3 reads CASSLTSDLYNEQFF.

The chain is built from TRBV7-3 and TRBJ1-2; TCRdb designates TRBD1, a call that cannot be tested without DNA. CDR1 and CDR2 from the germline V gene are SGHTA and FQGTGA. CDR3 length: 15 residues. CDR3 in amino acids: CASSLTHRGGYGYTF.

V and J are TRBV11-3 and TRBJ2-2. This CDR3 is built from 15 residues. Germline loops: CDR1 SGHNT, CDR2 YENEEA. The CDR3: CASSPGGAGAGELFF.

This CDR3 is CASSRSEGYPQHF. This chain links TRBV12-3 or TRBV12-4 with TRBJ1-5. The CDR3 runs to 13 residues.

V and J are TRBV5-1 and TRBJ2-4; the D call of TRBD1 rests on TCRdb alone, since no DNA is present to check it. CDR1 SGHRS and CDR2 YFSETQ come from the germline V gene. The CDR3 sequence is 12 residues long. The CDR3 region is CASSPPGVVQYF. Combining the CDR3 with reference TRBV5-1 and TRBJ2-4 gives the whole variable domain KAGVTQTPRYLIKTRGQQVTLSCSPISGHRSVSWYQQTPGQGLQFLFEYFSETQRNKGNFPGRFSGRQFSNSRSEMNVSTLELGDSALYLCASSPPGVVQYFGAGTRLSVL.

The J gene is TRBJ2-1, the V gene TRBV5-1; the D call from TCRdb, TRBD2, cannot be confirmed without DNA. The germline V gene encodes CDR1 SGHRS and CDR2 YFSETQ. The CDR3 has 15 amino acids. The CDR3 is CASSSTGTTYNEQFF.

This chain uses TRBV3-1 with TRBJ2-5; checking the TCRdb D call of TRBD1 is not possible without DNA. The CDR3 contains 17 residues. The germline CDR1 and CDR2 sequences are LGHDT and YNNKEL (reference sequence). The CDR3 loop reads CASSQMIGVRRQETQYF.

The V call is TRBV5-1, the J call TRBJ2-5; TCRdb returns TRBD2, unconfirmable since there is no DNA. CDR1 SGHRS and CDR2 YFSETQ come from the germline V gene. The CDR3 runs 17 residues. CDR3: CASSFSGTSGGGETQYF.

The chain employs TRBV2 and TRBJ2-7; the D gene TCRdb calls, TRBD2, cannot be checked with no DNA. The CDR3 runs to 16 residues. Germline V gives CDR1 SNHLY, CDR2 FYNNEI. CDR3 amino acids: CASRGVASGRGGEQYF.

The rearrangement links TRBV7-6 to TRBJ2-7; TCRdb outputs TRBD2, but without DNA this stays unchecked. This CDR3 comprises 18 residues. The germline V gene encodes CDR1 SGHVS and CDR2 FNYEAQ. The CDR3 here is CASSLRGGFGLAGYEQYF.

This chain joins TRBV10-2 and TRBJ1-3; TCRdb designates TRBD1, a call that cannot be tested without DNA. The CDR3 is 15 amino acids. From germline, CDR1 is WSHSY and CDR2 SAAADI. CDR3 sequence: CASRTGGASGNTIYF.

The genes are TRBV12-3 or TRBV12-4 and TRBJ2-7; TCRdb picks TRBD1, but there is no DNA to check that call. The CDR3 is 15 residues long. The CDR3 here is CASSQTGTLPYEQYF.

The gene calls are TRBV12-3 or TRBV12-4 and TRBJ1-2. The CDR3 is 13 residues long. This CDR3 reads CASSSLKNYGYTF.

The chain links TRBV7-9 to TRBJ2-2; TCRdb gives TRBD2 as the D gene, but with no DNA this cannot be confirmed. Germline V gives CDR1 SEHNR, CDR2 FQNEAQ (reference sequence). The CDR3 is 17 residues long. The CDR3 protein is CASSLKAGLPNTGELFF. Together with reference TRBV7-9 and TRBJ2-2, the CDR3 gives the full variable domain: DTGVSQNPRHKITKRGQNVTFRCDPISEHNRLYWYRQTLGQGPEFLTYFQNEAQLEKSRLLSDRFSAERPKGSFSTLEIQRTEQGDSAMYLCASSLKAGLPNTGELFFGEGSRLTVL.